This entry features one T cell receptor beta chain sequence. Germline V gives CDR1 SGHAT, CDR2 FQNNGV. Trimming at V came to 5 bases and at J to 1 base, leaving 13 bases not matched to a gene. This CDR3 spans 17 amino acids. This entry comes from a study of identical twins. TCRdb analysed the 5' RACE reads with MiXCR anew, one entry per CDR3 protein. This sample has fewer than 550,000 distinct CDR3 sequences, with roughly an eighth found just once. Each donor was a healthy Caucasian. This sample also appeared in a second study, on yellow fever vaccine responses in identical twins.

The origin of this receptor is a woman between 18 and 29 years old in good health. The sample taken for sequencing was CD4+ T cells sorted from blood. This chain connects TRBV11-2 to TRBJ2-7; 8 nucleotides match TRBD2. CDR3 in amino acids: CASSPSGRLAGSYEQYF. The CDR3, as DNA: TGTGCCAGCAGCCCAAGTGGGCGGCTAGCGGGTTCCTACGAGCAGTACTTC.